The 21 T cell receptor beta chains listed next were all sequenced from one sample in a study of blood T cell repertoires in COVID-19. Using immunoSEQ multiplex PCR, the repertoire was profiled, and TCRdb retains in-frame clones only, with some absent. In the table there are around 220,000 clones, around 88% of which are singletons. The specimen sequenced was PBMCs or T cells enriched from blood (not recorded which). The receptors were gathered from a woman in her forties or fifties with acute COVID-19.

This clone was recorded once. The CDR3 loop reads CASSYNSATNEKLFF. CDR3 in DNA: TGCGCCAGCAGTTACAACAGTGCAACTAATGAAAAACTGTTTTTT. This chain links TRBV5-1 with TRBJ1-4; no reliable D call. The CDR3 is made up of 15 amino acids. Trimming took 5 bases from V and 0 from J, leaving 11 bases between them. Germline assignment: CDR1 SGHRS and CDR2 YFSETQ.

The count of this clone is one. CDR3 DNA sequence: TGCGCCAGCAGCTTGGCCACAGGGAACCTAGAGCAGTTCTTC. This gives the protein CASSLATGNLEQFF. The rearrangement uses TRBV5-1 and TRBJ2-1, with D perhaps TRBD1 (6 bases). The CDR3 consists of 14 residues. Trimming took 0 bases from V and 10 from J, leaving 14 bases between them. Germline V gene lookup returns CDR1 SGHRS and CDR2 YFSETQ.

This clone appeared a few times. The chain uses TRBV5-1 and TRBJ1-1; no clear D. CDR3 length: 13 amino acids. Deletions cut 3 bases from V and 1 base from J, with 7 bases between. Germline V gives CDR1 SGHRS, CDR2 YFSETQ. CDR3 sequence: CASSSIPNTEAFF. DNA of the CDR3: TGCGCCAGCAGCTCTATTCCGAACACTGAAGCTTTCTTT. The full variable domain, its missing parts supplied by reference TRBV5-1 and TRBJ1-1, is KAGVTQTPRYLIKTRGQQVTLSCSPISGHRSVSWYQQTPGQGLQFLFEYFSETQRNKGNFPGRFSGRQFSNSRSEMNVSTLELGDSALYLCASSSIPNTEAFFGQGTRLTVV.

The chain uses TRBV6-6 and TRBJ1-2, with D unresolved. Trimming took off 6 bases at V and 0 bases at J, with 8 bases between the two ends. CDR1 MNHNY and CDR2 SVGAGI come from the germline V gene (reference sequence). The CDR3 runs to 13 residues. The CDR3 sequence is CASRTSANYGYTF. The DNA of the CDR3 is TGTGCCAGCAGAACCTCGGCTAACTATGGCTACACCTTC.

The genes are TRBV7-3 and TRBJ2-5, with 8 bases aligning to TRBD1. The junction had 10 bases not matched to a gene; V was cut back by 5 bases and J by 2 bases. CDR3 length equals 16 residues. Germline CDR1 SGHTA, CDR2 FQGTGA. CDR3 sequence reads: CASSLTFNRGQETQYF. DNA for the CDR3: TGTGCCAGCAGCCTTACTTTTAACAGGGGGCAAGAGACCCAGTACTTC. Variable domain in full (rest from reference TRBV7-3 and TRBJ2-5): GAGVSQTPSNKVTEKGKYVELRCDPISGHTALYWYRQSLGQGPEFLIYFQGTGAADDSGLPNDRFFAVRPEGSVSTLKIQRTERGDSAVYLCASSLTFNRGQETQYFGPGTRLLVL.

This clone was seen only once. The gene calls are TRBV11-3 and TRBJ1-3, with no clear D. There are 12 residues in the CDR3. Trimming took off 3 bases at V and 4 bases at J, with 4 bases between the two ends. Per germline, CDR1 SGHNT and CDR2 YENEEA. The CDR3 bases are TGTGCCAGCAGCTTGGGCGGAAACACCATATATTTT. Its translation is CASSLGGNTIYF.

The chain uses TRBV30 and TRBJ1-1, with no clear D. This CDR3 region has 18 residues. The V end was cut by 2 bases, the J end by 0 bases, with 22 bases between. Germline lookup yields CDR1 GTSNPN and CDR2 SVGIG (reference sequence). CDR3 in amino acids: CAWSPGRTSIGMNTEAFF. The CDR3 region has the DNA TGTGCCTGGAGTCCTGGCAGGACCTCAATCGGGATGAACACTGAAGCTTTCTTT.

This clone was detected once. The chain recombines TRBV5-4 with TRBJ1-1; D is unresolved. Trimming removed 4 bases at V and 1 base at J, with 5 bases between. CDR3 size: 12 residues. Germline V CDR1 and CDR2: SGHNT, YYREEE (reference sequence). CDR3 DNA: TGTGCCAGCAGCCCTAAGAACACTGAAGCTTTCTTT. Its translation: CASSPKNTEAFF.

V gene TRBV28 combines with J gene TRBJ1-4, with 8 bases lining up with TRBD1. The length of the CDR3 is 20 residues. Germline assignment: CDR1 MDHEN and CDR2 SYDVKM. V gave up 2 bases and J gave up 7 bases; unmatched junction bases: 21. This CDR3 is CASSLGAGGLIFSGIEKLFF. Here the CDR3 DNA reads TGTGCCAGCAGTTTAGGCGCAGGGGGCTTAATTTTCTCCGGGATTGAAAAACTGTTTTTT.

The gene calls are TRBV27 and TRBJ2-5; no firm D call. Germline V lookup: CDR1 MNHEY, CDR2 SMNVEV (reference sequence). Trimming cost V 0 bases and J 4 bases, with 6 bases left between them. The length of the CDR3 is 13 residues. In DNA, the CDR3 is TGTGCCAGCAGTTTATCGTATTCAGAGACCCAGTACTTC. Translated: CASSLSYSETQYF.

DNA for the CDR3: TGTGCCAGCAGCCAAGTAGTGACTGACGGCGAGCAGTACTTC. It translates to CASSQVVTDGEQYF. The chain employs TRBV14 and TRBJ2-7, with D uncertain. V was cut by 1 base and J by 6 bases, with 13 bases left in between. This CDR3 is built from 14 residues. Germline V lookup: CDR1 SGHDN, CDR2 FVKESK.

This clone appeared once. This chain uses TRBV10-3 with TRBJ1-2; possible D gene TRBD1, 5 bases. Germline V gene lookup returns CDR1 ENHRY and CDR2 SYGVKD. Deletions cut 3 bases from V and 0 bases from J, with 8 bases between. CDR3 length equals 14 residues. The CDR3 nucleotides are TGTGCCATCAGTGACAGGGAAGCTAACTATGGCTACACCTTC. Encoded protein: CAISDREANYGYTF.

In this sample, this clone turned up a few times. CDR3 sequence reads: CSVTGLAGEGRYNEQFF. The DNA for the CDR3 is TGCAGCGTTACGGGACTAGCGGGAGAGGGGAGGTACAATGAGCAGTTCTTC. The chain is built from TRBV29-1 and TRBJ2-1; 14 nucleotides match TRBD2. This CDR3 comprises 17 residues. V was clipped by 5 bases and J by 4 bases; unmatched bases: 10. The germline gives CDR1 SQVTM, CDR2 ANQGSEA.

The chain recombines TRBV27 with TRBJ2-5; D is ambiguous. V was shortened by 6 bases and J by 5 bases, with 13 bases between the two germline ends. This CDR3 contains 13 residues. Per germline, CDR1 MNHEY and CDR2 SMNVEV (reference sequence). This CDR3 reads CASRQSLLETQYF. CDR3 sequence (DNA): TGTGCCAGCAGACAGTCCCTGTTGGAGACCCAGTACTTC.

This chain links TRBV5-4 with TRBJ1-1, with a tentative D call TRBD1 (5 bases). The V gene lost 0 bases and the J gene lost 1 base, with 10 bases spanning the gap. The CDR3 extends over 15 amino acids. Looked up from germline, CDR1 is SGHNT and CDR2 is YYREEE (reference sequence). In DNA form, the CDR3 reads TGTGCCAGCAGCTTGGCAGGGTCTAGGAACACTGAAGCTTTCTTT. It encodes CASSLAGSRNTEAFF.

The gene calls are TRBV5-3 and TRBJ1-2; TRBD1 matches at 8 bases. TRBV5-3 carries the ORF label, with uncertain function. The V gene end was trimmed by 2 bases and the J gene end by 3 bases; junction bases not matched to a gene: 12. This CDR3 is 17 amino acids long. CDR3 in amino acids: CARSLTDRATWDYGYTF. Written as DNA, the CDR3 is TGTGCCAGAAGCTTAACGGACAGGGCAACTTGGGACTATGGCTACACCTTC.

The chain is built from TRBV7-6 and TRBJ2-5; 12 bases agree with TRBD1. This CDR3 spans 15 amino acids. Germline CDR1 reads SGHVS; CDR2 reads FNYEAQ. Losses at the gene ends were 5 bases for V and 8 bases for J; bases not matched to a gene: 9. CDR3 sequence: CASSVTGQGAVTQYF. In nucleotides, the CDR3 is TGTGCCAGCAGCGTTACGGGACAGGGGGCGGTCACCCAGTACTTC.

The sample holds one count of this clone. The chain recombines TRBV7-2 with TRBJ1-2; 11 bases fit TRBD1. Unmatched junction bases numbered 2, after V lost 5 bases and J lost 0 bases. Germline values: CDR1 SGHTA, CDR2 FQGNSA. The CDR3 runs to 15 residues. Written as DNA, the CDR3 is TGTGCCAGCAGCCCGGGACAGGGGGCTAACTATGGCTACACCTTC. This codes for CASSPGQGANYGYTF.

The chain carries TRBV5-4 and TRBJ2-7, with D perhaps TRBD1 (6 bases). Between the trimmed V and J ends, which lost 4 bases and 0 bases, there was a span of 11 bases. The CDR3 consists of 14 residues. Looked up from germline, CDR1 is SGHNT and CDR2 is YYREEE (reference sequence). The CDR3 nucleotides are TGTGCCAGCAGCCTCGACAGGAGCTCCTACGAGCAGTACTTC. This translates into CASSLDRSSYEQYF. Full variable domain (missing parts from reference TRBV5-4 and TRBJ2-7): ETGVTQSPTHLIKTRGQQVTLRCSSQSGHNTVSWYQQALGQGPQFIFQYYREEENGRGNFPPRFSGLQFPNYSSELNVNALELDDSALYLCASSLDRSSYEQYFGPGTRLTVT.

The V gene is TRBV6-2 or TRBV6-3, the J gene TRBJ2-3, with D maybe TRBD2 (6 bases). This CDR3 contains 16 residues. Per the germline V gene, CDR1 is MNHEY and CDR2 is SVGEGT. V was cut by 0 bases and J by 8 bases, with 18 bases left in between. The CDR3 protein is CASSYSADGSVGTQYF. The CDR3 DNA sequence: TGTGCCAGCAGTTACTCGGCAGACGGGAGCGTCGGTACGCAGTATTTT.

The chain is built from TRBV9 and TRBJ1-1, with D unclear. The CDR3 totals 14 residues. V dropped 3 bases and J dropped 5 bases, with 14 bases sitting between them. Germline V gene data show CDR1 as SGDLS and CDR2 as YYNGEE. The CDR3 region is CASSANPSRTEAFF. CDR3 DNA: TGTGCCAGCAGCGCGAACCCAAGTCGGACTGAAGCTTTCTTT.